The 3 T cell receptor beta chains below were found in one sample sequenced in a study of T cells in localized non-small cell lung cancer. Sequencing used immunoSEQ multiplex PCR; TCRdb keeps in-frame clones, though not all of them. Here the sample spans around 83,000 clones, roughly 80% being singletons. Sample: PBMCs, taken before any cancer treatment. Every receptor here comes from a man aged 35 to 69 with stage II squamous cell lung carcinoma.

The chain has TRBV28 and TRBJ2-6; D unclear. Germline CDR1 MDHEN, CDR2 SYDVKM. V was cut by 5 bases and J by 0 bases, with 5 bases left in between. CDR3 length: 14 amino acids. The CDR3 protein is CASSARSGANVLTF. The CDR3 coding sequence is TGTGCCAGCAGTGCTCGCTCTGGGGCCAACGTCCTGACTTTC. Complete variable domain (other parts from reference TRBV28 and TRBJ2-6): DVKVTQSSRYLVKRTGEKVFLECVQDMDHENMFWYRQDPGLGLRLIYFSYDVKMKEKGDIPEGYSVSREKKERFSLILESASTNQTSMYLCASSARSGANVLTFGAGSRLTVL.

J is TRBJ2-7 and V is TRBV7-2; D is ambiguous. Germline loops: CDR1 SGHTA, CDR2 FQGNSA. Between the trimmed V and J ends, which lost 5 bases and 6 bases, there was a span of 23 bases. This CDR3 is built from 16 residues. The CDR3 reads CASSPMRSVVWGEQYF. CDR3 sequence (DNA): TGTGCCAGCAGCCCCATGCGGTCGGTGGTTTGGGGCGAGCAGTACTTC.

V and J are TRBV6-5 and TRBJ2-1; 12 bases match TRBD2. V gave up 6 bases and J gave up 8 bases; unmatched junction bases: 8. Germline CDR1 reads MNHEY; CDR2 reads SVGAGI. The CDR3 length is 15 residues. DNA of the CDR3: TGTGCCAGCAGCCTGACTAGCGGGAGCGTCTATGAGCAGTTCTTC. Translated: CASSLTSGSVYEQFF.